This passage covers 25 T cell receptor beta chains from one sample sequenced in a study of T cells in Graves' hyperthyroidism and ophthalmopathy (dated by TCRdb to between 2018 and 2021). The library was prepared using multiplex PCR. Data came from an Illumina HiSeq 2000. The TCR beta CDR3 regions were amplified from the RNA transcripts. The TCR CDR3 was subjected to a first round of RT-PCR using the HTBI primer set and the Qiagen OneStep RT-PCR kit. In TCRdb, the public reads were trimmed at Q25 with fastp and aligned with MiXCR, with productive beta chains retained. A single entry per CDR3 protein holds the most common genes and DNA from its merged rows. The sample contains some 150,000 distinct CDR3 sequences, approximately 20% of them found a single time. In total, the top ten clones hold more than 65% of the sample. Input material: blood. Receptors originate from a woman aged 50 to 65 with Graves' hyperthyroidism that later progressed to Graves' ophthalmopathy.

This clonotype was observed at least ten times. The rearrangement uses TRBV28 and TRBJ2-3; D may be TRBD1 (7 bases). The CDR3 runs 14 residues. V lost 10 bases, J lost 0 bases, and 14 bases lay in between. Germline-derived CDR1 and CDR2 are MDHEN and SYDVKM. This chain's CDR3 is CATRGDTSTDTQYF. In nucleotides, the CDR3 is TGTGCCACCAGGGGGGATACTAGCACAGATACGCAGTATTTT.

The rearrangement links TRBV28 to TRBJ2-5; the match to TRBD1 covers 9 bases. With 6 bases clipped from V and 5 bases from J, the junction kept 7 bases outside the gene matches. Germline V gene lookup returns CDR1 MDHEN and CDR2 SYDVKM. This CDR3 is 14 amino acids long. CDR3 DNA: TGTGCCAGCAGATTAACAGGGGGCTGGGAGACCCAGTACTTC. It yields the protein CASRLTGGWETQYF.

The CDR3 DNA follows: TGTGCCTGGGGACAGGGAGGGGATCAGCCCCAGCATTTT. Translated, it gives CAWGQGGDQPQHF. The chain joins TRBV30 to TRBJ1-5, with 8 nucleotides matching TRBD1. The germline CDR1 and CDR2 sequences are GTSNPN and SVGIG (reference sequence). V trimming: 5 bases; J trimming: 5 bases; junction bases outside the gene matches: 5. The length of the CDR3 is 13 residues.

This chain uses TRBV19 with TRBJ1-2, with D unclear. CDR3 length: 12 residues. Trimming pared 3 bases from V and 8 bases from J, leaving 10 bases between. The germline V gene has CDR1 LNHDA and CDR2 SQIVND (reference sequence). The CDR3 nucleotides read TGTGCCAGTAGTATCGGAGGGAGAGGCTACACCTTC. This codes for CASSIGGRGYTF. Full variable domain (outside the CDR3, taken from reference TRBV19 and TRBJ1-2): DGGITQSPKYLFRKEGQNVTLSCEQNLNHDAMYWYRQDPGQGLRLIYYSQIVNDFQKGDIAEGYSVSREKKESFPLTVTSAQKNPTAFYLCASSIGGRGYTFGSGTRLTVV.

This clonotype was found a few times. V gene TRBV19 combines with J gene TRBJ2-3; 10 nucleotides align to TRBD2. Looked up from germline, CDR1 is LNHDA and CDR2 is SQIVND (reference sequence). This CDR3 is built from 16 residues. Unmatched junction bases numbered 8, after V lost 6 bases and J lost 2 bases. The DNA of the CDR3 is TGTGCCAGTAGAAGGACTAGCGGATCCTACACAGATACGCAGTATTTT. Its protein is CASRRTSGSYTDTQYF.

This clonotype was picked up many times. V and J are TRBV2 and TRBJ2-3; 10 nucleotides line up with TRBD2. The trim removed 6 bases at V and 1 base at J, leaving 4 bases unmatched. The CDR3 spans 15 residues. CDR1 SNHLY and CDR2 FYNNEI come from the germline V gene. CDR3 loop: CASRLAGVRTDTQYF. The CDR3 nucleotides read TGTGCCAGCAGGCTAGCGGGAGTTCGCACAGATACGCAGTATTTT. Using reference TRBV2 and TRBJ2-3 for the parts outside the CDR3, the full variable domain is EPEVTQTPSHQVTQMGQEVILRCVPISNHLYFYWYRQILGQKVEFLVSFYNNEISEKSEIFDDQFSVERPDGSNFTLKIRSTKLEDSAMYFCASRLAGVRTDTQYFGPGTRLTVL.

The V gene is TRBV20-1, the J gene TRBJ2-7; D assignment may be TRBD1 or TRBD2 (5 bases each). The CDR3 length is 16 residues. In germline, CDR1 is DFQATT, CDR2 SNEGSKA (reference sequence). Trimming cost V 0 bases and J 1 base, with 16 bases left between them. The CDR3 DNA reads TGCAGTGCTAGAGATATGAGGGGCCAGTTATCCTACGAGCAGTACTTC. It specifies CSARDMRGQLSYEQYF.

This clonotype was picked up a small number of times. The V gene is TRBV7-6, the J gene TRBJ2-2; 7 bases map to TRBD2. The germline V gene has CDR1 SGHVS and CDR2 FNYEAQ. This CDR3 is built from 16 residues. After removal of 1 base from V and 7 bases from J, the junction contained 9 bases not matched to a gene. CDR3 loop: CASSLERGLVGGELFF. The CDR3, as DNA: TGTGCCAGCAGCTTAGAGCGCGGACTAGTTGGCGGGGAGCTGTTTTTT.

In its sample, this clonotype was seen many times. The chain employs TRBV30 and TRBJ1-5; D gene unclear. CDR3 length equals 13 residues. V lost 2 bases and J lost 3, with 8 bases in between. Germline CDR1 GTSNPN, CDR2 SVGIG (reference sequence). In DNA, the CDR3 is TGTGCCTGGAGTCCCTTTCCCAATCAGCCCCAGCATTTT. It yields the protein CAWSPFPNQPQHF.

There are a few counts of this clonotype. This sequence joins TRBV3-1 and TRBJ2-1; 10 bases are shared with TRBD2. The germline V gene encodes CDR1 LGHDT and CDR2 YNNKEL (reference sequence). Trimming at V came to 5 bases and at J to 7 bases, leaving 14 bases not matched to a gene. The CDR3 totals 17 residues. CDR3 amino acids: CASSLRGGLAEPNEQFF. The CDR3 DNA is TGTGCCAGCAGCTTAAGGGGAGGACTAGCGGAGCCTAATGAGCAGTTCTTC.

In its sample, this clonotype was seen many times. V gene TRBV5-1 combines with J gene TRBJ2-7; D possibly corresponds to TRBD1 (6 bases). The CDR3 extends over 14 amino acids. The V gene's germline CDR1 is SGHRS and CDR2 YFSETQ. Trimming took off 1 base at V and 5 bases at J, with 13 bases between the two ends. The CDR3 DNA reads TGCGCCAGCAGCTTGTGGGGGCAACTCGACGAGCAGTACTTC. Residues: CASSLWGQLDEQYF.

The chain employs TRBV4-1 and TRBJ2-1; no definite D call. This CDR3 spans 11 amino acids. CDR1 MGHRA and CDR2 YSYEKL come from the germline V gene. Trimming shortened V by 2 bases and J by 8 bases, and 4 bases separated the two germline ends. The CDR3: CASSQYDEQFF. The CDR3 DNA follows: TGCGCCAGCAGCCAATATGATGAGCAGTTCTTC.

This clonotype occurred a few times. This chain joins TRBV20-1 and TRBJ2-7; D perhaps matches TRBD2 (5 bases). This CDR3 region has 13 residues. Trimming shortened V by 5 bases and J by 5 bases, and 16 bases separated the two germline ends. Germline assignment: CDR1 DFQATT and CDR2 SNEGSKA (reference sequence). In DNA, the CDR3 is TGCAGTGCTCCGGATCCTTGGGGAGACGAGCAGTACTTC. It codes for CSAPDPWGDEQYF.

This clonotype was seen ten or more times. The chain recombines TRBV28 with TRBJ2-7, with 8 positions matching TRBD2. This CDR3 has 12 residues. Germline-derived CDR1 and CDR2 are MDHEN and SYDVKM. The V and J ends lost 11 bases and 4 bases, in that order; junction bases with no gene match: 7. Here the CDR3 DNA reads TGTGCCTCTCATTCGGGGGGGTACGAGCAGTACTTC. The encoded protein is CASHSGGYEQYF. Full variable domain (remainder filled in from reference TRBV28 and TRBJ2-7): DVKVTQSSRYLVKRTGEKVFLECVQDMDHENMFWYRQDPGLGLRLIYFSYDVKMKEKGDIPEGYSVSREKKERFSLILESASTNQTSMYLCASHSGGYEQYFGPGTRLTVT.

This chain connects TRBV5-1 to TRBJ2-1; D is undetermined. This CDR3 comprises 15 residues. Looked up from germline, CDR1 is SGHRS and CDR2 is YFSETQ. V was shortened by 0 bases and J by 0 bases, with 7 bases between the two germline ends. DNA of the CDR3: TGCGCCAGCAGCTTGGCGACGAGCTCCTACAATGAGCAGTTCTTC. It is translated as CASSLATSSYNEQFF. The full variable domain, with the rest looked up from reference TRBV5-1 and TRBJ2-1, is KAGVTQTPRYLIKTRGQQVTLSCSPISGHRSVSWYQQTPGQGLQFLFEYFSETQRNKGNFPGRFSGRQFSNSRSEMNVSTLELGDSALYLCASSLATSSYNEQFFGPGTRLTVL.

This clonotype was counted many times. V and J are TRBV20-1 and TRBJ1-2; 8 bases align to TRBD1. The V gene's germline CDR1 is DFQATT and CDR2 SNEGSKA (reference sequence). Trimming cost V 1 base and J 4 bases; bases outside gene matches: 8. This CDR3 region has 15 residues. CDR3: CSARGGTGLSYGYTF. The CDR3 coding sequence is TGCAGTGCTAGAGGAGGGACAGGACTCTCCTATGGCTACACCTTC.

The chain couples TRBV7-3 to TRBJ2-2, with D possibly being TRBD1 (6 bases). The CDR3 covers 15 residues. Trimming pared 5 bases from V and 0 bases from J, leaving 10 bases between. Germline values: CDR1 SGHTA, CDR2 FQGTGA. Here the CDR3 reads CASSRGTANTGELFF. The CDR3 coding sequence is TGTGCCAGCAGCAGGGGGACGGCGAACACCGGGGAGCTGTTTTTT.

This clonotype was seen repeatedly, ten times or more. The chain has TRBV3-1 and TRBJ2-3, with 7 bases that match TRBD2. J gave up 0 bases and V 1 base, and 1 base lay outside the gene matches. The CDR3 has 15 amino acids. Germline V lookup: CDR1 LGHDT, CDR2 YNNKEL (reference sequence). This chain's CDR3 is CASSQGAGSTDTQYF. CDR3 in DNA: TGTGCCAGCAGCCAAGGAGCGGGAAGCACAGATACGCAGTATTTT.

This clonotype was detected many times. In DNA form, the CDR3 reads TGTGCCAGCACTACGAGCGGGAGCCCCACCGGGGAGCTGTTTTTT. It specifies CASTTSGSPTGELFF. The chain joins TRBV2 to TRBJ2-2, with 8 bases lining up with TRBD2. Germline CDR1 reads SNHLY; CDR2 reads FYNNEI. There are 15 residues in the CDR3. V lost 7 bases, J lost 4 bases, and 8 bases stayed unmatched. Filled out from reference TRBV2 and TRBJ2-2, the complete variable domain reads EPEVTQTPSHQVTQMGQEVILRCVPISNHLYFYWYRQILGQKVEFLVSFYNNEISEKSEIFDDQFSVERPDGSNFTLKIRSTKLEDSAMYFCASTTSGSPTGELFFGEGSRLTVL.

This sequence joins TRBV27 and TRBJ1-2, with 8 bases lining up with TRBD1. The V gene end was trimmed by 6 bases and the J gene end by 7 bases; junction bases not matched to a gene: 10. The V gene's germline CDR1 is MNHEY and CDR2 SMNVEV (reference sequence). The CDR3 has 14 amino acids. Written as DNA, the CDR3 is TGTGCCAGCAGCGAGACAGGGGTTGGTGGTGGCTACACCTTC. Translated, it gives CASSETGVGGGYTF.

The chain links TRBV19 to TRBJ2-2; D is ambiguous. The CDR3 spans 16 residues. CDR1 LNHDA and CDR2 SQIVND come from the germline V gene (reference sequence). V lost 8 bases and J lost 1, with 17 bases in between. As DNA, the CDR3 is TGTGCCAGTCTAATTGACGGGTTCAGGAACACCGGGGAGCTGTTTTTT. Amino acid sequence: CASLIDGFRNTGELFF.

This clonotype came up many times. The rearrangement uses TRBV28 and TRBJ1-5, with 11 bases aligning to TRBD1. The trim removed 4 bases at V and 7 bases at J, leaving 12 bases unmatched. CDR1 MDHEN and CDR2 SYDVKM come from the germline V gene. The CDR3 consists of 17 residues. CDR3 DNA sequence: TGTGCCAGCAGTTCTCTCGGGACAGGGGGAAGTCGGCAGCCCCAGCATTTT. It codes for CASSSLGTGGSRQPQHF.

The J gene is TRBJ1-1, the V gene TRBV28; D gene unclear. This CDR3 spans 12 amino acids. V gave up 5 bases and J gave up 4 bases, with 8 bases separating them. The germline CDR1 and CDR2 sequences are MDHEN and SYDVKM. CDR3 in amino acids: CASSLYSTEAFF. CDR3 DNA sequence: TGTGCCAGCAGTCTTTACAGCACTGAAGCTTTCTTT.

CDR3 nucleotides: TGTGCCAGTACAGGAGGACTAGCGGGAGTAGGGGAGCTGTTTTTT. This encodes CASTGGLAGVGELFF. The chain recombines TRBV19 with TRBJ2-2; TRBD2 aligns across 13 bases. CDR3 size: 15 residues. Germline V gene sequence: CDR1 LNHDA, CDR2 SQIVND (reference sequence). V shed 7 bases and J 8 bases; nucleotides not matched to a gene: 7.

J is TRBJ2-3 and V is TRBV29-1; tentative D call: TRBD1 (6 bases). CDR1 and CDR2 from the germline V gene are SQVTM and ANQGSEA. The CDR3 covers 14 residues. Trimming stripped 4 bases from V and 3 bases from J, with 14 bases between. CDR3 nucleotide sequence: TGCAGCGTTGGCCTACAGGGCCGTACAGATACGCAGTATTTT. It specifies CSVGLQGRTDTQYF.